This T cell receptor beta chain derives from a study of cytomegalovirus exposure and HLA in healthy donors. Overall study results and limits: Sequencing likely generated an artifact that appeared as a cluster of highly shared sequence variants. The authors enumerated over 150 TCR beta chains as linked to cytomegalovirus. It emerged from a later analysis that several of the most significant clusters appeared to be linked to common viral pathogens. Differences between HLA loci emerged in a later analysis of TCR association rates, with DRB1 most and HLA-C fewest.

Trimming at V came to 4 bases and at J to 10 bases, leaving 4 bases not matched to a gene. This CDR3 has 12 amino acids. Per the germline V gene, CDR1 is SGHRS and CDR2 is YFSETQ. Primers: 60 Vbeta forward and 13 Jbeta reverse. TCRdb's copy holds only in-frame clones and misses some; the assay was immunoSEQ multiplex PCR. The repertoire has about 140,000 clones, 75% to 90% of them found once; the top ten carry over 1%. This clone was seen a few times. The antigen is undetermined. This TCR was sampled from a female donor in good health and CMV-seronegative. The rearrangement uses TRBV5-1 and TRBJ2-1; 8 bases are shared with TRBD2. Sequencing was carried out using PBMCs. The CDR3 spells CASSISGNEQFF. The CDR3 nucleotides are TGCGCCAGCAGCATTAGCGGGAACGAGCAGTTCTTC.